The rows below give T cell receptor beta chains drawn from one sample of a study of shared clonotypes between healthy human individuals. Measured with immunoSEQ multiplex PCR; TCRdb has only the in-frame clones, and not every one. The sample carries 760,000 or so clones, roughly 96% recorded once. The source material was naive CD8+ T cells sorted from blood. The receptor source for this set is a man younger than 40 in good health. Each CDR3 is given without its conserved first and last residue.

>TRBV7-9|TRBJ2-1
ASSADPHEQF
>TRBV11-2|TRBJ2-3
ASSLGRDTQY
>TRBV2|TRBJ1-5
ASTLGQPDQPQH
>TRBV29-1|TRBJ2-7
SVYSSDRGYEQY
>TRBV7-8|TRBJ2-7
ASSPRGGGRSYEQY
>TRBV28|TRBJ2-2
ASSHHWGGPQNTGELF
>TRBV9|TRBJ2-7
ASSSGSYEQY
>TRBV4-1|TRBJ1-5
ASSQGEASGQPQH
>TRBV18|TRBJ1-1
ASSILDTEAF
>TRBV2|TRBJ2-1
AIRGLADLASSYNEQF
>TRBV6-6|TRBJ2-1
ASSTGLAGVSNEQF
>TRBV27|TRBJ2-7
ASRKTGVYEQY
>TRBV2|TRBJ2-7
ASSGDRVAYEQY
>TRBV28|TRBJ2-3
AAQTKDTQY
>TRBV4-1|TRBJ2-7
ASSQDTGWYEQY
>TRBV7-6|TRBJ2-4
ASSQQDSPAVGNIQY
>TRBV20-1|TRBJ1-2
SARETYT
>TRBV11-2|TRBJ2-7
ASSPQVTAEQY
>TRBV10-2|TRBJ1-2
ASSSGNGYT
>TRBV12-5|TRBJ2-5
ASGFTGADRDQETQY
>TRBV6-4|TRBJ2-1
ATASGRMSSEQF
>TRBV7-9|TRBJ2-7
ASSLAGVPYEQY